Described below is a single TCR beta chain sequence and its context. Its specificity is not known. This specimen comes from a study of beta chain features in type 1 diabetes. Expressed TCRB transcripts were sequenced because the entire RNA isolate underwent reverse transcription. Produced via immunoSEQ multiplex PCR; TCRdb's table is partial and in-frame only. The sample consists of over 700,000 clones, 17% of them appearing once. Findings and limits, study-wide: All four CD4+ subsets of Type 1 diabetes patients contained TCRB CDR3s that were moderately but significantly shorter. More deletions and fewer insertions at VDJ junctions were seen in type 1 diabetes patients.

Germline loops: CDR1 SGHTA, CDR2 FQGTGA. V was pared by 3 bases and J by 2 bases, with 14 bases between. There are 15 residues in the CDR3. The TCR originated in a woman younger than 30 in good health. Sequenced input: naive CD4+ T cells from blood. The J gene is TRBJ2-7, the V gene TRBV7-3; no reliable D call. The CDR3 loop reads CASSFSAAETYEQYF. CDR3 DNA: TGTGCCAGCAGCTTCTCGGCAGCCGAAACCTACGAGCAGTACTTC.